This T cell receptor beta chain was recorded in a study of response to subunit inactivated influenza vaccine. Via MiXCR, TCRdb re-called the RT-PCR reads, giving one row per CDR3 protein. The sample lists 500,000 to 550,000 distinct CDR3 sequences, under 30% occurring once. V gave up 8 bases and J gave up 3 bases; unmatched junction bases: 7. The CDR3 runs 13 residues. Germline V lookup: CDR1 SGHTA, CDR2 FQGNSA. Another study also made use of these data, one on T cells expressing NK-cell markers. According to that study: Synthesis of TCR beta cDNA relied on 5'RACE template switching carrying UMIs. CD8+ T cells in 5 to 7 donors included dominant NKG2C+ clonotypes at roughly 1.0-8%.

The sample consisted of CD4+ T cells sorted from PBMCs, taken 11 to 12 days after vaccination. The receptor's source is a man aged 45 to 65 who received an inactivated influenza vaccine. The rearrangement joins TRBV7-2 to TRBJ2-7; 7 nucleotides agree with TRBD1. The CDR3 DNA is TGTGCCAGCCGCTACACAGGGGTCTACGAGCAGTACTTC. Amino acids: CASRYTGVYEQYF.